Presented here are 10 T cell receptor beta chains from one specimen sequenced in a study of cytomegalovirus exposure and HLA in healthy donors. Vbeta (60) and Jbeta (13) primers were used in the PCR. Profiled with immunoSEQ multiplex PCR; TCRdb holds only in-frame clones, not every one. The data contain around 100,000 clones, roughly 74% of them seen just once; the ten biggest clones take up 0.85% to 0.9%. The sample consisted of PBMCs. The receptors come from a woman aged 25 to 39 in good health and CMV-seronegative.

V and J are TRBV7-6 and TRBJ1-3; 7 nucleotides line up with TRBD1. Germline CDR1 is SGHVS and CDR2 is FNYEAQ. With V trimmed by 1 base and J by 1 base, 7 bases remained unmatched. The CDR3 consists of 17 residues. CDR3 coding DNA: TGTGCCAGCAGCTTAGAACGACAGGGTCTGTCTGGAAACACCATATATTTT. This encodes CASSLERQGLSGNTIYF.

The gene calls are TRBV5-1 and TRBJ2-7; 8 positions match TRBD2. V shed 1 base, J shed 6 bases, and the junction held 3 bases outside the gene matches. The CDR3 runs to 13 residues. In germline, CDR1 is SGHRS, CDR2 YFSETQ. CDR3 nucleotides: TGCGCCAGCAGCTTGAGTAGCGGGACCGAGCAGTACTTC. Its translation is CASSLSSGTEQYF.

J is TRBJ1-2 and V is TRBV6-5, with TRBD1 identical over 9 bases. With V trimmed by 0 bases and J by 8 bases, 7 bases remained unmatched. Germline assignment: CDR1 MNHEY and CDR2 SVGAGI. The CDR3 has 15 residues. CDR3 DNA sequence: TGTGCCAGCAGTTACTCCCCGACAGGGGGTGACGGCTACACCTTC. This sequence encodes CASSYSPTGGDGYTF.

The chain joins TRBV19 to TRBJ1-5; unclear D gene. Germline CDR1 and CDR2: LNHDA and SQIVND (reference sequence). Trimming shortened V by 3 bases and J by 7 bases, and 10 bases separated the two germline ends. The CDR3 totals 13 residues. The CDR3 DNA is TGTGCCAGTAGTATGCGGCTGGAACAGCCCCAGCATTTT. This translates into CASSMRLEQPQHF.

The chain has TRBV5-1 and TRBJ1-1; 8 positions agree with TRBD1. The trim removed 6 bases at V and 6 bases at J, leaving 4 bases unmatched. Germline CDR1 and CDR2: SGHRS and YFSETQ. CDR3 length: 12 amino acids. The CDR3 DNA is TGCGCCAGCACAGGGGGCGCCTCTGAAGCTTTCTTT. Translated, it gives CASTGGASEAFF.

The chain recombines TRBV19 with TRBJ1-2; D call uncertain. CDR1 and CDR2 from the germline V gene are LNHDA and SQIVND (reference sequence). V lost 5 bases, J lost 0 bases, and 10 bases lay in between. The CDR3 loop spans 14 amino acids. The CDR3 region is CASSSAGANYGYTF. CDR3 bases: TGTGCCAGTAGTTCCGCAGGCGCTAACTATGGCTACACCTTC.

The genes are TRBV6-5 and TRBJ2-5, with TRBD2 matching over 8 bases. The CDR3 sequence is 14 residues long. The V gene end was trimmed by 8 bases and the J gene end by 5 bases; junction bases not matched to a gene: 10. Germline CDR1 is MNHEY and CDR2 is SVGAGI. CDR3 sequence reads: CASASRGGPETQYF. The CDR3 DNA sequence: TGTGCCAGCGCATCTCGGGGGGGGCCTGAGACCCAGTACTTC.

This clone has only a few counts. V usage is TRBV7-9 and J usage is TRBJ2-3, with D tentatively TRBD2 (6 bases). This CDR3 contains 16 residues. Germline V gene sequence: CDR1 SEHNR, CDR2 FQNEAQ (reference sequence). Trimming stripped 5 bases from V and 4 bases from J, with 19 bases between. CDR3 amino acids: CASSESWGRWADTQYF. The CDR3 nucleotides read TGTGCCAGCAGCGAGAGCTGGGGGAGGTGGGCAGATACGCAGTATTTT.

This clone was seen a few times. The chain employs TRBV7-9 and TRBJ1-2; 10 nucleotides align to TRBD1. The CDR3 runs 16 residues. Trimming removed 5 bases from V and 3 bases from J; junction bases left unmatched: 9. Germline CDR1 and CDR2: SEHNR and FQNEAQ (reference sequence). Here the CDR3 reads CASSIGSGTGDYGYTF. For the CDR3, the DNA is TGTGCCAGCAGCATTGGTTCCGGGACAGGGGACTATGGCTACACCTTC.

This clone was detected only a few times. The chain joins TRBV2 to TRBJ1-2; 12 positions match TRBD1. Looked up from germline, CDR1 is SNHLY and CDR2 is FYNNEI. CDR3 size: 14 residues. V was clipped by 8 bases and J by 5 bases; unmatched bases: 6. CDR3 nucleotides: TGTGCCAGCTCGGGACAGGGGGCAAGATATGGCTACACCTTC. Its translation is CASSGQGARYGYTF.